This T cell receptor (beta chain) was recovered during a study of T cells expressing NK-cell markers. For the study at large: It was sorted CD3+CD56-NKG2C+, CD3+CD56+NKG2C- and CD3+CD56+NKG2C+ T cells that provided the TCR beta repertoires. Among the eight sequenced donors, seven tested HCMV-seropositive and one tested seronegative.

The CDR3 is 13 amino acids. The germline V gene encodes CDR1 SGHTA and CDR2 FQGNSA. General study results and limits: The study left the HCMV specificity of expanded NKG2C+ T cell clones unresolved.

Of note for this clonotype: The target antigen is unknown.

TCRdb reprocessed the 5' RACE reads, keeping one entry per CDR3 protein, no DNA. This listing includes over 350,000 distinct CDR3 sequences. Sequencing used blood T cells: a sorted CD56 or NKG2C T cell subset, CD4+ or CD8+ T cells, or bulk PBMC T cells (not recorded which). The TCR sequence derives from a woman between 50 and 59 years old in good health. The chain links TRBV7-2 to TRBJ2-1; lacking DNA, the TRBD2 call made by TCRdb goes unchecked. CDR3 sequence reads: CAGSPGTSRGQFF.